This T cell receptor (beta chain) was observed in a study of shared clonotypes between healthy human individuals. The CDR3 is made up of 13 amino acids. Germline CDR1 is SGHDN and CDR2 is FVKESK. Between the trimmed V and J ends, which lost 1 base and 11 bases, there was a span of 14 bases. Sequencing was performed with immunoSEQ multiplex PCR; in TCRdb, only in-frame clones are kept and a portion is missing. The sample contains approximately 530,000 clones, approximately 95% of which appear only once. Sequencing was carried out using naive CD4+ T cells sorted from blood. Subset: CD45RA+ positively selected. The chain links TRBV14 to TRBJ1-1; the D is unclear. The origin of this receptor is a woman younger than 45 in good health. The CDR3, as DNA: TGTGCCAGCAGCCAAGCTTGGAACCCAGCGGCTTTCTTT. Amino acids: CASSQAWNPAAFF.